Shown below are 28 T cell receptor beta chains from a single sample sequenced in a study of CD8 T cells in ankylosing spondylitis. MiXCR, run by TCRdb on the 5' RACE reads, gives a single entry per CDR3 protein. Altogether around 230,000 distinct CDR3 sequences are present, around 9.2% being singletons, with the ten largest covering nearly 7%. The sequenced sample was blood, either unsorted or a sorted T cell fraction (not recorded which). The receptors here all came from a male donor with ankylosing spondylitis or in good health (not recorded which).

The chain joins TRBV5-1 to TRBJ2-5; D is unclear. Germline CDR1 is SGHRS and CDR2 is YFSETQ. The CDR3 is made up of 13 amino acids. The V and J ends lost 7 bases and 1 base respectively, with 11 bases between them. This chain's CDR3 is CASGPGLQETQYF. CDR3 nucleotides: TGCGCCAGCGGACCGGGCCTCCAAGAGACCCAGTACTTC. The full variable domain, completed using reference TRBV5-1 and TRBJ2-5, is KAGVTQTPRYLIKTRGQQVTLSCSPISGHRSVSWYQQTPGQGLQFLFEYFSETQRNKGNFPGRFSGRQFSNSRSEMNVSTLELGDSALYLCASGPGLQETQYFGPGTRLLVL.

The J gene is TRBJ1-2, the V gene TRBV5-1, with no clear D. This CDR3 spans 14 amino acids. Trimming cost V 0 bases and J 7 bases, with 13 bases left between them. In germline, CDR1 is SGHRS, CDR2 YFSETQ. The CDR3 loop reads CASSLDGSTVGYTF. CDR3 bases: TGCGCCAGCAGCTTGGATGGCTCAACAGTTGGCTACACCTTC.

This clonotype was detected only a few times. V and J are TRBV3-1 and TRBJ2-6; 7 nucleotides line up with TRBD1. The CDR3 extends over 17 amino acids. Trimming removed 6 bases from V and 0 bases from J; junction bases left unmatched: 8. Germline V gene sequence: CDR1 LGHDT, CDR2 YNNKEL (reference sequence). The CDR3 sequence is CASSRTGAPSGANVLTF. The CDR3 DNA sequence: TGTGCCAGCAGTCGGACAGGCGCTCCCTCTGGGGCCAACGTCCTGACTTTC.

This chain uses TRBV20-1 with TRBJ2-1, with D possibly matching TRBD2 (5 bases). The CDR3 runs 12 residues. The germline gives CDR1 DFQATT, CDR2 SNEGSKA (reference sequence). The V gene lost 2 bases and the J gene lost 6 bases, with 8 bases spanning the gap. The CDR3 DNA reads as TGCAGTGCTAGATGGACTGGCAATGAGCAGTTCTTC. Translating it yields CSARWTGNEQFF.

This clonotype was seen ten or more times. The chain carries TRBV5-6 and TRBJ2-7, with no clear D. The CDR3 is 13 residues long. The germline V gene encodes CDR1 SGHDT and CDR2 YYEEEE. V lost 1 base and J 3 bases, leaving 8 bases between the germline ends. The CDR3 nucleotides are TGTGCCAGCAGCTTGTTAGGCAACTACGAGCAGTACTTC. Amino acids: CASSLLGNYEQYF.

This clonotype has a count of ten or more. This chain uses TRBV5-1 with TRBJ2-3, with 7 bases matching TRBD1. The CDR3 has 15 residues. V lost 1 base and J lost 3; bases outside the gene matches: 5. The germline gives CDR1 SGHRS, CDR2 YFSETQ. This CDR3 reads CASSLNPGGTDTQYF. The CDR3 DNA is TGCGCCAGCAGCTTGAACCCAGGGGGTACAGATACGCAGTATTTT.

This clonotype was found a few times. The V gene is TRBV7-9, the J gene TRBJ2-2, with D uncertain. CDR3 length equals 16 residues. The germline gives CDR1 SEHNR, CDR2 FQNEAQ (reference sequence). Trimming shortened V by 6 bases and J by 2 bases, and 16 bases separated the two germline ends. CDR3 sequence reads: CASSPSLTFNTGELFF. In DNA form, the CDR3 reads TGTGCCAGCAGTCCTTCCCTAACATTTAACACCGGGGAGCTGTTTTTT.

At least ten counts were recorded for this clonotype. The gene calls are TRBV19 and TRBJ2-1; D not resolved. Germline V gives CDR1 LNHDA, CDR2 SQIVND (reference sequence). Trimming cost V 5 bases and J 5 bases, with 13 bases left between them. The CDR3 extends over 14 amino acids. The CDR3 nucleotides are TGTGCCAGTAGTTTATACAGTGGGGACAATGAGCAGTTCTTC. Protein sequence: CASSLYSGDNEQFF.

Many counts were recorded for this clonotype. The CDR3 nucleotides read TGTGCCAGCAGTCCTGGTCCCCTCACTACTGAAGCTTTCTTT. The encoded protein is CASSPGPLTTEAFF. The chain uses TRBV28 and TRBJ1-1; D call uncertain. The CDR3 is 14 amino acids. V dropped 5 bases and J dropped 5 bases, with 15 bases sitting between them. Germline V gene data show CDR1 as MDHEN and CDR2 as SYDVKM.

The table lists this clonotype with many counts. In DNA, the CDR3 is TGCAGTGCTAGAGTGGGACAGGGGACCGGGGAGCTGTTTTTT. It encodes CSARVGQGTGELFF. The gene calls are TRBV20-1 and TRBJ2-2, with TRBD1 matching 10 bases. Germline V gene lookup returns CDR1 DFQATT and CDR2 SNEGSKA (reference sequence). The CDR3 contains 14 residues. J lost 5 bases, V lost 1 base, and 1 base had no gene match.

The sample holds many counts of this clonotype. J is TRBJ2-3 and V is TRBV20-1; 7 bases are shared with TRBD2. After removal of 2 bases from V and 1 base from J, the junction contained 3 bases not matched to a gene. Germline loops: CDR1 DFQATT, CDR2 SNEGSKA (reference sequence). The CDR3 has 14 residues. CDR3 residues: CSARWGGGTDTQYF. CDR3 nucleotides: TGCAGTGCTAGATGGGGGGGTGGCACAGATACGCAGTATTTT.

V usage is TRBV20-1 and J usage is TRBJ2-1; 9 bases line up with TRBD2. V trimming: 1 base; J trimming: 10 bases; junction bases outside the gene matches: 8. Germline V CDR1 and CDR2: DFQATT, SNEGSKA (reference sequence). CDR3 size: 14 residues. CDR3 in DNA: TGCAGTGCTAGAGTAGGGGCGGGAGGGCAGGAGCAGTTCTTC. Translating it yields CSARVGAGGQEQFF.

This clonotype was picked up a small number of times. The DNA of the CDR3 is TGCAGTGCTAGAGGGAGTGGGGAGACTGAAGCTTTCTTT. Encoded protein: CSARGSGETEAFF. The chain combines TRBV20-1 with TRBJ1-1, with D uncertain. Germline V gene data show CDR1 as DFQATT and CDR2 as SNEGSKA (reference sequence). V was clipped by 1 base and J by 5 bases, with 11 bases between them. The CDR3 spans 13 residues.

This clonotype has only a few counts. The V gene is TRBV5-5, the J gene TRBJ2-7, with 7 bases fitting TRBD1. There are 15 residues in the CDR3. The ends lost 4 bases at V and 4 bases at J; junction bases unmatched: 11. Germline V gene lookup returns CDR1 SGHKS and CDR2 YYEKEE (reference sequence). DNA of the CDR3: TGTGCCAGCAGCGACCCGCCCGGGACAGCTTACGAGCAGTACTTC. Translating gives CASSDPPGTAYEQYF.

The chain carries TRBV30 and TRBJ1-1; TRBD1 is a possible D gene (6 bases). The germline V gene has CDR1 GTSNPN and CDR2 SVGIG (reference sequence). The V gene lost 4 bases and the J gene lost 1 base, with 10 bases spanning the gap. The CDR3 spans 13 residues. The CDR3 DNA is TGTGCCTGGACCTCACAGGGGAACACTGAAGCTTTCTTT. Its translation: CAWTSQGNTEAFF.

The rearrangement links TRBV7-2 to TRBJ2-3, with TRBD2 matching over 11 bases. With 5 bases clipped from V and 6 bases from J, the junction kept 13 bases outside the gene matches. The CDR3 is 17 residues long. Germline CDR1 reads SGHTA; CDR2 reads FQGNSA. CDR3 protein: CASSLQRVAGGPDTQYF. The DNA of the CDR3 is TGTGCCAGCAGCCTACAGAGGGTAGCGGGGGGGCCGGATACGCAGTATTTT.

At least ten counts were recorded for this clonotype. The chain uses TRBV12-3 or TRBV12-4 and TRBJ2-3; 7 bases match TRBD2. The junction had 5 bases not matched to a gene; V was cut back by 4 bases and J by 4 bases. The CDR3 runs to 14 residues. The CDR3 region is CASSWRERADTQYF. As DNA, the CDR3 is TGTGCCAGCAGTTGGCGGGAGAGGGCAGATACGCAGTATTTT.

This clonotype was detected many times. The rearrangement uses TRBV20-1 and TRBJ1-2, with D possibly being TRBD1 (6 bases). CDR1 and CDR2 from the germline V gene are DFQATT and SNEGSKA (reference sequence). V was shortened by 0 bases and J by 4 bases, with 9 bases between the two germline ends. The CDR3 is 13 residues long. DNA of the CDR3: TGCAGTGCTAGAGATACACAGGGCTATGGCTACACCTTC. Its translation is CSARDTQGYGYTF.

This clonotype was counted at least ten times. This chain joins TRBV4-1 and TRBJ2-1; D may match TRBD1 or TRBD2 (5 bases each). The CDR3 loop spans 17 amino acids. Trimming pared 4 bases from V and 0 bases from J, leaving 16 bases between. Germline CDR1 reads MGHRA; CDR2 reads YSYEKL. The CDR3 region is CASSPNWDRGSYNEQFF. In nucleotides, the CDR3 is TGCGCCAGCAGCCCTAATTGGGACCGAGGCTCCTACAATGAGCAGTTCTTC.

This clonotype was detected many times. This chain joins TRBV10-3 and TRBJ1-2; D not certain. The CDR3 loop spans 11 amino acids. Germline CDR1 and CDR2: ENHRY and SYGVKD. V was shortened by 10 bases and J by 3 bases, with 9 bases between the two germline ends. As DNA, the CDR3 is TGTGCCACCCAGGAGGACTATGGCTACACCTTC. Protein product: CATQEDYGYTF.

This clonotype was seen ten or more times. The chain joins TRBV12-3 or TRBV12-4 to TRBJ2-1, with 9 bases matching TRBD2. The CDR3 loop spans 17 amino acids. Germline trimming cut 1 base from V and 4 bases from J; bases unmatched to any gene: 8. CDR3 region: CASSLDPFAGGYNEQFF. CDR3 DNA sequence: TGTGCCAGCAGTTTAGATCCCTTTGCGGGAGGGTACAATGAGCAGTTCTTC.

This clonotype has at least ten counts. The rearrangement links TRBV20-1 to TRBJ2-1, with 9 bases matching TRBD1. Germline CDR1 is DFQATT and CDR2 is SNEGSKA (reference sequence). CDR3 length: 15 amino acids. The trim removed 0 bases at V and 9 bases at J, leaving 9 bases unmatched. CDR3 nucleotide sequence: TGCAGTGCTAGAGACACCGGGACAGGGTATGTTGAGCAGTTCTTC. Translated: CSARDTGTGYVEQFF.

Many counts were recorded for this clonotype. V is TRBV29-1 and J is TRBJ2-3; D assignment may be TRBD1 or TRBD2 (5 bases each). Germline CDR1 is SQVTM and CDR2 is ANQGSEA. The CDR3 is 14 residues long. Deletions cut 8 bases from V and 2 bases from J, with 17 bases between. The CDR3 bases are TGCAGCTTTTGGGGGTCAGGAATCACAGATACGCAGTATTTT. Translating gives CSFWGSGITDTQYF.

This clonotype was detected once. CDR3 DNA: TGTGCCAGTAGTATTGTCGCGGGGCCCACGGATACGCAGTATTTT. Encoded protein: CASSIVAGPTDTQYF. J is TRBJ2-3 and V is TRBV19, with D perhaps matching TRBD2 (6 bases). CDR1 and CDR2 (germline): LNHDA, SQIVND (reference sequence). There are 15 residues in the CDR3. V dropped 3 bases and J dropped 6 bases, with 16 bases sitting between them.

This clonotype has ten or more counts. The chain uses TRBV5-1 and TRBJ2-6; no reliable D call. V lost 4 bases and J lost 1, with 9 bases in between. CDR3 length: 15 residues. Germline V lookup: CDR1 SGHRS, CDR2 YFSETQ. The CDR3 protein is CASSLSGSGANVLTF. The CDR3 nucleotides read TGCGCCAGCAGCCTCAGTGGGTCTGGGGCCAACGTCCTGACTTTC.

This clonotype was observed a few times. The chain couples TRBV25-1 to TRBJ2-3; D gene uncertain. Germline values: CDR1 MGHDK, CDR2 SYGVNS. The V end lost 5 bases, the J end lost 0 bases, and 12 bases lay between the germline ends. The CDR3 runs to 15 residues. The CDR3: CASSPLGHSTDTQYF. The DNA of the CDR3 is TGTGCCAGCAGTCCTTTAGGGCATAGCACAGATACGCAGTATTTT.

This clonotype occurred a few times. V is TRBV11-2 and J is TRBJ1-2; 8 bases align to TRBD1. The CDR3 length is 17 residues. J gave up 1 base and V 0 bases, and 7 bases lay outside the gene matches. Per germline, CDR1 SGHAT and CDR2 FQNNGV. The CDR3 here is CASSLDRGRGNNYGYTF. The CDR3 DNA sequence: TGTGCCAGCAGCTTAGACAGGGGGCGCGGGAATAACTATGGCTACACCTTC.

This clonotype was detected many times. The chain links TRBV10-3 to TRBJ2-1, with 9 bases identical to TRBD2. V lost 0 bases to trimming and J lost 8 bases; unmatched junction nucleotides: 8. The CDR3 contains 16 residues. Germline V gives CDR1 ENHRY, CDR2 SYGVKD. The CDR3 spells CAISESASGARDEQFF. The CDR3 DNA is TGTGCCATCAGTGAGTCGGCTAGCGGGGCTAGGGATGAGCAGTTCTTC.